Below, 15 T cell receptor beta chains from the same sample are listed, as sequenced in a study of molecular identifiers for immune sequencing clone quantification. Each CDR3 protein gets one entry after TCRdb re-called the PCR reads with MiXCR. The data show about half a million distinct CDR3 sequences, around a fifth seen once. The source material was naive CD8+ T cells from blood, with Jurkat cell RNA spiked in. Subset meaning: FACS-sorted CD8+CD4-CCR7+CD45RA+ naive T cells. The receptors were gathered from a human donor in good health. Some libraries in this study had Jurkat cell RNA spiked in.

This clonotype was seen at least ten times. The V and J genes are TRBV27 and TRBJ2-7; 9 bases are shared with TRBD1. The V gene's germline CDR1 is MNHEY and CDR2 SMNVEV (reference sequence). The CDR3 runs to 15 residues. Trimming at V came to 5 bases and at J to 1 base, leaving 6 bases not matched to a gene. The CDR3 DNA reads as TGTGCCAGCAGTCCGGCCGGGACAGGGTCCTACGAGCAGTACTTC. This gives the protein CASSPAGTGSYEQYF.

This clonotype has just a few counts. The rearrangement uses TRBV6-5 and TRBJ1-2; tentative D call: TRBD1 (5 bases). The CDR3 has 13 residues. In germline, CDR1 is MNHEY, CDR2 SVGAGI. V was shortened by 6 bases and J by 8 bases, with 16 bases between the two germline ends. CDR3 in amino acids: CASSYGGANGYTF. The CDR3 DNA sequence: TGTGCCAGCAGCTACGGAGGGGCGAACGGCTACACCTTC.

Worth noting for this clonotype: This may be a read error, as it is one base from a much larger clone. This chain joins TRBV5-5 and TRBJ1-4; D unclear. V shed 0 bases and J shed 2 bases, with 11 bases lying between them. The CDR3 is made up of 16 amino acids. The germline gives CDR1 SGHKS, CDR2 YYEKEE (reference sequence). The DNA for the CDR3 is TGTGCCAGCAGCTTGGATGGCGGGCCCACTAATGAAAAACTGTTTTTT. As protein: CASSLDGGPTNEKLFF.

This chain links TRBV2 with TRBJ1-1; 10 nucleotides match TRBD1. The germline V gene has CDR1 SNHLY and CDR2 FYNNEI. Trimming cost V 6 bases and J 0 bases; bases outside gene matches: 7. The CDR3 runs 16 residues. CDR3 residues: CASRLDRGNMNTEAFF. DNA of the CDR3: TGTGCCAGCAGGTTGGACAGGGGGAACATGAACACTGAAGCTTTCTTT.

The chain uses TRBV27 and TRBJ2-7, with 8 bases matching TRBD2. The CDR3 consists of 16 residues. Germline trimming cut 6 bases from V and 12 bases from J; bases unmatched to any gene: 22. Germline-derived CDR1 and CDR2 are MNHEY and SMNVEV (reference sequence). The CDR3 region is CASSPVGVAGISVWYF. CDR3 DNA: TGTGCCAGCAGCCCTGTCGGGGTAGCGGGGATCAGCGTTTGGTACTTC.

This clonotype came up many times. The chain links TRBV12-3 or TRBV12-4 to TRBJ1-1, with D tentatively TRBD1 (5 bases). V was cut by 3 bases and J by 7 bases, with 9 bases left in between. The CDR3 consists of 12 residues. This CDR3 is CASSFSGNEAFF. CDR3 DNA: TGTGCCAGCAGTTTTTCAGGGAATGAAGCTTTCTTT.

This clonotype was seen a few times. V is TRBV27 and J is TRBJ2-7; 7 nucleotides line up with TRBD2. The CDR3 contains 16 residues. Unmatched junction bases numbered 16, after V lost 4 bases and J lost 7 bases. Looked up from germline, CDR1 is MNHEY and CDR2 is SMNVEV (reference sequence). The DNA for the CDR3 is TGTGCCAGCAGTTCCCTCATGGGGGGGGAACCGCGTGAGCAGTACTTC. This sequence encodes CASSSLMGGEPREQYF.

V is TRBV9 and J is TRBJ2-4; D gene unclear. The CDR3 covers 16 residues. The V and J ends lost 4 bases and 3 bases respectively, with 17 bases between them. CDR1 is SGDLS and CDR2 is YYNGEE in the germline V gene. CDR3 in DNA: TGTGCCAGCAGCCCAGACACACTTTGGGACAAAAACATTCAGTACTTC. It translates to CASSPDTLWDKNIQYF.

A note on this clonotype: This may be a read error, as it is one base from a much larger clone. Lacking the conserved final phenylalanine or tryptophan, this CDR3 likely reflects a read error. V and J are TRBV6-1 and TRBJ2-7; TRBD1 agrees at 12 bases. The CDR3 extends over 15 amino acids. Looked up from germline, CDR1 is MNHNS and CDR2 is SASEGT. Losses at the gene ends were 7 bases for V and 7 bases for J; bases not matched to a gene: 11. The CDR3 DNA follows: TGTGCCAGCAACACCCGGGGGACAGGGGGCTGGGAGCAGTACCTC. Its translation is CASNTRGTGGWEQYL.

This clonotype was found a few times. The gene calls are TRBV7-2 and TRBJ1-2; weak D call: TRBD1 (5 bases). This CDR3 has 15 residues. V was clipped by 5 bases and J by 4 bases, with 17 bases between them. Germline lookup yields CDR1 SGHTA and CDR2 FQGNSA. The CDR3 region is CASSLPGGAFYGYTF. In DNA, the CDR3 is TGTGCCAGCAGCCTCCCGGGTGGGGCCTTCTATGGCTACACCTTC.

V is TRBV9 and J is TRBJ2-3; 7 bases match TRBD2. Germline assignment: CDR1 SGDLS and CDR2 YYNGEE. This CDR3 is 17 amino acids long. The ends lost 3 bases at V and 3 bases at J; junction bases unmatched: 13. In DNA form, the CDR3 reads TGTGCCAGCAGCGCACTTAGAGGACTAGAACAAACAGATACGCAGTATTTT. Encoded protein: CASSALRGLEQTDTQYF. Based on the CDR3 plus reference TRBV9 and TRBJ2-3, the full variable domain is DSGVTQTPKHLITATGQRVTLRCSPRSGDLSVYWYQQSLDQGLQFLIQYYNGEERAKGNILERFSAQQFPDLHSELNLSSLELGDSALYFCASSALRGLEQTDTQYFGPGTRLTVL.

For the CDR3, the DNA is TGTGCCAGCAGTCCCCAGGGGGCCCTAGCGGGAATGGAGACCCAGTACTTC. Translating it yields CASSPQGALAGMETQYF. The rearrangement joins TRBV6-2 or TRBV6-3 to TRBJ2-5, with D possibly matching TRBD2 (9 bases). This CDR3 spans 17 amino acids. Trimming cost V 5 bases and J 5 bases, with 24 bases left between them. Germline V gene lookup returns CDR1 MNHEY and CDR2 SVGEGT.

As concerns this clonotype: A read error may be the cause here, since a much bigger clone is one base away. V usage is TRBV2 and J usage is TRBJ2-3; TRBD2 might be the D (6 bases). V gave up 6 bases and J gave up 0 bases, with 13 bases separating them. Germline loops: CDR1 SNHLY, CDR2 FYNNEI. The CDR3 is 15 amino acids. CDR3 sequence (DNA): TGTGCCAGCAGAGGCGGGACTCCTAGCACAGATACGCAGTATTTT. This sequence encodes CASRGGTPSTDTQYF.

The chain has TRBV30 and TRBJ2-1, with TRBD1 matching 8 bases. The CDR3 length is 12 residues. Germline values: CDR1 GTSNPN, CDR2 SVGIG (reference sequence). V shed 3 bases and J 9 bases; nucleotides not matched to a gene: 4. CDR3 sequence: CAWSLTGVEQFF. The CDR3 coding sequence is TGTGCCTGGAGCCTGACAGGGGTTGAGCAGTTCTTC.

This clonotype was picked up a small number of times. This chain uses TRBV27 with TRBJ2-3; TRBD1 matches at 7 bases. The V gene end was trimmed by 5 bases and the J gene end by 7 bases; junction bases not matched to a gene: 3. Per germline, CDR1 MNHEY and CDR2 SMNVEV (reference sequence). The CDR3 totals 12 residues. CDR3 DNA: TGTGCCAGCAGTGGGACAGCTCATACGCAGTATTTT. The encoded protein is CASSGTAHTQYF.